This TCR beta chain was identified in a study of T-cell memory formation after mild COVID-19. The CDR3 is made up of 14 amino acids. Germline V lookup: CDR1 SGHVS, CDR2 FQNEAQ. The V end lost 6 bases, the J end lost 4 bases, and 13 bases lay between the germline ends. TCRdb fed the 5' RACE reads into MiXCR, producing one record per CDR3 protein. The sample includes around 130,000 distinct CDR3 sequences, roughly 15% of them seen just once. The sequence was obtained from an adult woman who had mild COVID-19 (a few samples of this study predate the infection). Cell type and time point are not known. The rearrangement uses TRBV7-8 and TRBJ2-1; D gene ambiguous. The source material was PBMCs or a T cell subset sorted from them (not recorded which). CDR3 in DNA: TGTGCCAGCAGTAACCCCGTCAATTACAATGAGCAGTTCTTC. Its protein product is CASSNPVNYNEQFF.